Listed here are 10 T cell receptor beta chains from one sample, sequenced in a study of cytomegalovirus exposure and HLA in healthy donors. Using immunoSEQ multiplex PCR, the repertoire was profiled, and TCRdb retains in-frame clones only, with some absent. The sample lists about 220,000 clones, around 80% occurring once. The sequenced sample consisted of PBMCs. All receptors derive from a woman in her thirties in good health and CMV-seropositive.

As regards this clone: Other DNA sequences in the same sample also yield this CDR3. The J gene is TRBJ1-2, the V gene TRBV30; D gene uncertain. This CDR3 has 13 amino acids. V lost 2 bases, J lost 0 bases, and 7 bases lay in between. Germline values: CDR1 GTSNPN, CDR2 SVGIG (reference sequence). The CDR3 protein is CAWSRQANYGYTF. CDR3 bases: TGTGCCTGGAGTCGGCAGGCTAACTATGGCTACACCTTC.

This clone was observed a handful of times. The chain employs TRBV5-4 and TRBJ1-3; no clear D. The CDR3 totals 13 residues. Germline V gene data show CDR1 as SGHNT and CDR2 as YYREEE (reference sequence). The V and J ends lost 7 bases and 0 bases respectively, with 8 bases between them. The DNA of the CDR3 is TGTGCCAGCGCAACCCGCTCTGGAAACACCATATATTTT. Its protein is CASATRSGNTIYF.

The chain uses TRBV28 and TRBJ1-4; 7 nucleotides agree with TRBD1. Looked up from germline, CDR1 is MDHEN and CDR2 is SYDVKM. There are 15 residues in the CDR3. V lost 6 bases to trimming and J lost 4 bases; unmatched junction nucleotides: 8. CDR3 coding DNA: TGTGCCAGCAGGACGGGGGGACAGTATAATGAAAAACTGTTTTTT. Protein sequence: CASRTGGQYNEKLFF.

The rearrangement links TRBV5-1 to TRBJ1-1; D gene unclear. Per germline, CDR1 SGHRS and CDR2 YFSETQ. Between the trimmed V and J ends, which lost 5 bases and 2 bases, there was a span of 10 bases. The CDR3 totals 13 residues. CDR3 region: CASRRVGNTEAFF. DNA for the CDR3: TGCGCCAGCAGAAGAGTGGGAAACACTGAAGCTTTCTTT. Based on the CDR3 plus reference TRBV5-1 and TRBJ1-1, the full variable domain is KAGVTQTPRYLIKTRGQQVTLSCSPISGHRSVSWYQQTPGQGLQFLFEYFSETQRNKGNFPGRFSGRQFSNSRSEMNVSTLELGDSALYLCASRRVGNTEAFFGQGTRLTVV.

The rearrangement links TRBV4-1 to TRBJ2-3, with 9 bases aligning to TRBD1. Trimming removed 3 bases from V and 0 bases from J; junction bases left unmatched: 7. The CDR3 totals 17 residues. Germline V gives CDR1 MGHRA, CDR2 YSYEKL. The CDR3 DNA sequence: TGCGCCAGCAGCCACCCTTGGACAGGGGCTAGCACAGATACGCAGTATTTT. Residues: CASSHPWTGASTDTQYF.

The genes are TRBV28 and TRBJ2-7, with D possibly being TRBD2 (6 bases). V was shortened by 5 bases and J by 6 bases, with 17 bases between the two germline ends. The CDR3 runs 14 residues. From germline, CDR1 is MDHEN and CDR2 SYDVKM. CDR3 in DNA: TGTGCCAGCAGTCCACCGGGACTCGTTGGCGAGCAGTACTTC. It specifies CASSPPGLVGEQYF.

The J gene is TRBJ1-2, the V gene TRBV27, with a tentative D call TRBD1 (6 bases). Trimming cost V 2 bases and J 3 bases, with 13 bases left between them. This CDR3 is 15 amino acids long. The V gene's germline CDR1 is MNHEY and CDR2 SMNVEV (reference sequence). This chain's CDR3 is CASSLRGTSDYGYTF. DNA of the CDR3: TGTGCCAGCAGTTTACGGGGGACATCTGACTATGGCTACACCTTC.

This clone was found once. At one end, the junction sequence differs from germline, possibly due to a read error. The chain carries TRBV29-1 and TRBJ2-4; 7 bases map to TRBD2. Germline-derived CDR1 and CDR2 are SQVTM and ANQGSEA. This CDR3 has 13 residues. The CDR3 DNA is TGCAGCGTGGAAGGAGCGCGGGAGAACATTCAGTACTTC. Its protein is CSVEGARENIQYF.

The chain couples TRBV10-1 to TRBJ2-1; D possibly matches TRBD1 or TRBD2 (6 bases each). Germline CDR1 reads WNHNN; CDR2 reads SYGVQD (reference sequence). This CDR3 has 15 residues. The V and J ends lost 0 bases and 8 bases respectively, with 14 bases between them. The CDR3 sequence: CASSESGGGGYEQFF. In DNA form, the CDR3 reads TGCGCCAGCAGTGAGTCTGGTGGAGGGGGGTATGAGCAGTTCTTC.

This clone appeared a few times. The chain combines TRBV14 with TRBJ1-1; D call uncertain. The CDR3 contains 13 residues. Trimming stripped 5 bases from V and 0 bases from J, with 7 bases between. Germline-derived CDR1 and CDR2 are SGHDN and FVKESK. The CDR3 DNA follows: TGTGCCAGCAGCGCTAACTTGAACACTGAAGCTTTCTTT. Protein: CASSANLNTEAFF.